What follows describes a single T cell receptor (beta chain). The V end was cut by 3 bases, the J end by 1 base, with 12 bases between. The CDR3 spans 15 residues. Germline CDR1 reads GTSNPN; CDR2 reads SVGIG (reference sequence). This entry is derived from a study of immune evolution from preneoplasia to lung adenocarcinoma. Sequencing used immunoSEQ multiplex PCR; TCRdb keeps in-frame clones, though not all of them. The table shows roughly 5,000 clones, with around 76% occurring only once. Nucleic acids came from premalignant or tumor cells enriched by macro-dissection. Sample: FFPE minimally invasive lung adenocarcinoma tissue. The chain has TRBV30 and TRBJ2-2; D is tentatively TRBD1 or TRBD2 (5 bases each). This receptor was obtained from a person aged 60-80 years with lung adenocarcinoma. The CDR3, as DNA: TGTGCCTGGAGCCGGGGCGCCGTGAACACCGGGGAGCTGTTTTTT. As protein: CAWSRGAVNTGELFF.